This T cell receptor beta chain was recovered during a study of cytomegalovirus exposure and HLA in healthy donors. For the study at large: About four fifths of roughly 430 genotyped donors fell in the Caucasian-associated ancestry cluster.

As concerns this clone: Its antigen is not known.

The CDR3 totals 14 residues. Germline V gives CDR1 SGHAT, CDR2 FQDESV (reference sequence). Trimming removed 5 bases at V and 3 bases at J, with 14 bases between. Study-wide points: Among TCR beta chains, those listed as cytomegalovirus-associated numbered some 160.

The PCR made use of 60 Vbeta and 13 Jbeta primers. Method: immunoSEQ multiplex PCR; TCRdb's copy keeps in-frame clones and lacks some. Here the sample spans around 170,000 clones, 80% being singletons. This chain connects TRBV11-1 to TRBJ2-7; possible D gene TRBD1, 5 bases. Sample: PBMCs. The source is a man in his forties in good health and CMV-seronegative. CDR3 sequence (DNA): TGTGCCAGCAGCGCAACGGCAGGGTTCTACGAGCAGTACTTC. Amino acid sequence: CASSATAGFYEQYF.